Detailed here is one TCR beta chain. Its target is unknown. The CDR3 loop spans 15 amino acids. Trimming left V 6 bases short and J 9 bases short, with 23 bases between. CDR1 LNHDA and CDR2 SQIVND come from the germline V gene (reference sequence). CD4+ T cells from unexposed donors were obtained before the COVID-19 pandemic (2011-2018). After around nine days of culture, CD4+ T cells were isolated. The data are from a study of CD4 T cells in relation to SARS-CoV-2 and coronaviruses. Profiling relied on immunoSEQ multiplex PCR, and the TCRdb table lists in-frame clones only, not all of them. The sample has 20,000 to 25,000 clones, about 76% seen once; the top ten hold roughly 15%.

Material: CD4+ T cells from PBMCs, cultured in vitro. The V gene is TRBV19, the J gene TRBJ2-5; the D gene is possibly TRBD2 (7 bases). The receptor comes from a human donor in good health. The CDR3 sequence: CASSTGGGAGEAQYF. The CDR3 coding sequence is TGTGCCAGTAGCACAGGAGGGGGGGCTGGGGAGGCCCAGTACTTC. Complete variable domain (other parts from reference TRBV19 and TRBJ2-5): DGGITQSPKYLFRKEGQNVTLSCEQNLNHDAMYWYRQDPGQGLRLIYYSQIVNDFQKGDIAEGYSVSREKKESFPLTVTSAQKNPTAFYLCASSTGGGAGEAQYFGPGTRLLVL.